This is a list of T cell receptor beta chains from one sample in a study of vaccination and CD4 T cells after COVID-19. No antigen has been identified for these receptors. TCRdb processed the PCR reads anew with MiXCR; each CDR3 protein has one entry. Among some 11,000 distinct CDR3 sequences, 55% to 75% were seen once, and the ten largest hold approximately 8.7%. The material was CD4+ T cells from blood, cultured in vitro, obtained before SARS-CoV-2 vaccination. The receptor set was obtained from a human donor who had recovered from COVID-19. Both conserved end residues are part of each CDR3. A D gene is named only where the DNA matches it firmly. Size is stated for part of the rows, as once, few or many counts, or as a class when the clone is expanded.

CSAHTGTQETQYF	TGCAGTGCTCATACAGGGACCCAAGAGACCCAGTACTTC	TRBJ2-5	few	-	TRBV20-1
CASSRGGLAGPRGQPQHF	TGTGCCAGCAGCCGTGGGGGTCTTGCGGGGCCCCGTGGGCAGCCCCAGCATTTT	TRBJ1-5	-	-	TRBV7-8
CASSQDRNQPQHF	TGCGCCAGCAGCCAAGATCGGAATCAGCCCCAGCATTTT	TRBJ1-5	-	-	TRBV4-3
CASRTTRAADTQYF	TGTGCCAGCAGGACGACGCGGGCCGCAGATACGCAGTATTTT	TRBJ2-3	-	-	TRBV6-1
CASSLEGGEKEAFF	TGTGCCAGCAGCTTGGAAGGCGGCGAGAAAGAAGCTTTCTTT	TRBJ1-1	-	-	TRBV11-2
CASSYSRSSNQPQHF	TGTGCCAGCAGTTACTCGAGGTCGTCTAATCAGCCCCAGCATTTT	TRBJ1-5	-	-	TRBV6-2/TRBV6-3
CASSRTLTGPSLGELFF	TGTGCCAGCAGCCGGACCTTGACGGGACCCTCCCTCGGGGAGCTGTTTTTT	TRBJ2-2	medium-sized	-	TRBV6-1
CASSFRLTQETQYF	TGTGCCAGCAGCTTCCGACTGACACAAGAGACCCAGTACTTC	TRBJ2-5	-	-	TRBV7-8
CASSIRGGNTEAFF	TGTGCCAGTAGTATCCGGGGGGGTAACACTGAAGCTTTCTTT	TRBJ1-1	few	-	TRBV19
CSVEDPRAPQYF	TGCAGCGTTGAAGATCCCAGGGCTCCGCAGTATTTT	TRBJ2-3	-	-	TRBV29-1
CASSYSMGNTEAFF	TGTGCCAGCAGTTACTCGATGGGGAACACTGAAGCTTTCTTT	TRBJ1-1	few	-	TRBV6-5
CASSTRGQTAEAFF	TGTGCCAGCAGCACACGAGGACAGACCGCTGAAGCTTTCTTT	TRBJ1-1	few	-	TRBV7-9
CASSKGQSTDTQYF	TGTGCCAGCAGCAAGGGACAGAGCACAGATACGCAGTATTTT	TRBJ2-3	-	TRBD1	TRBV11-3
CAPTLAGAVEQYF	TGTGCCCCAACACTAGCGGGCGCCGTCGAGCAGTACTTC	TRBJ2-7	once	TRBD2	TRBV24-1
CASSEAPGQGGEQYF	TGTGCCAGCAGTGAAGCTCCGGGACAGGGGGGCGAGCAGTACTTC	TRBJ2-7	-	TRBD1	TRBV2
CAWSRGGWRAEAFF	TGTGCCTGGAGCCGCGGGGGCTGGAGGGCTGAAGCTTTCTTT	TRBJ1-1	few	-	TRBV30
CASSYNPGAEKLFF	TGTGCCAGCAGCTACAACCCGGGCGCTGAAAAACTGTTTTTT	TRBJ1-4	-	-	TRBV7-2
CSARDSFYGYTF	TGCAGTGCTAGGGACAGTTTCTATGGCTACACCTTC	TRBJ1-2	few	-	TRBV20-1
CATSRVTGYLSTEAFF	TGTGCCACCAGCAGAGTGACAGGGTATTTGAGTACTGAAGCTTTCTTT	TRBJ1-1	-	TRBD1	TRBV15
CSAPSGRVHNEQFF	TGCAGTGCCCCGAGCGGGAGGGTCCACAATGAGCAGTTCTTC	TRBJ2-1	-	TRBD2	TRBV20-1
CASSWGRNYNEQFF	TGTGCCAGCAGCTGGGGACGGAACTACAATGAGCAGTTCTTC	TRBJ2-1	-	-	TRBV12-3/TRBV12-4
CASSPRQVDGYTF	TGTGCCAGCAGCCCCCGGCAGGTTGATGGCTACACCTTC	TRBJ1-2	-	-	TRBV2
CASSMDSLNQPQHF	TGTGCCAGTTCGATGGACAGTCTAAATCAGCCCCAGCATTTT	TRBJ1-5	-	-	TRBV19
CSARTLAETQYF	TGCAGTGCTAGGACTTTAGCAGAGACCCAGTACTTC	TRBJ2-5	-	-	TRBV20-1
CAGYRPGQDQPQHF	TGTGCCGGGTATCGTCCGGGACAAGATCAGCCCCAGCATTTT	TRBJ1-5	-	-	TRBV21-1
CASSLGGYGNQPQHF	TGTGCCAGCAGTCTGGGTGGGTACGGCAATCAGCCCCAGCATTTT	TRBJ1-5	-	-	TRBV6-1
CASSKLAGEIGYTF	TGCGCCAGCAGCAAACTAGCTGGGGAAATAGGCTACACCTTC	TRBJ1-2	-	-	TRBV5-1
CATGRDFVSSYEQYF	TGTGCCACGGGAAGGGACTTCGTAAGCTCCTACGAGCAGTACTTC	TRBJ2-7	-	-	TRBV15
CAWSTWGGETEAFF	TGTGCCTGGAGTACCTGGGGGGGCGAGACTGAAGCTTTCTTT	TRBJ1-1	few	-	TRBV30
CASSFQGTPGYTF	TGTGCCAGCAGTTTCCAAGGGACACCTGGCTACACCTTC	TRBJ1-2	-	-	TRBV27
CASSTTGFYEQYF	TGTGCCAGCAGTACCACAGGGTTCTACGAGCAGTACTTC	TRBJ2-7	few	-	TRBV27
CASSFDRGPADTQYF	TGTGCCAGCAGCTTCGACAGGGGGCCGGCAGATACGCAGTATTTT	TRBJ2-3	-	TRBD1	TRBV11-3
CASSLAQGPTAYGYTF	TGTGCCAGCAGCTTAGCCCAAGGCCCTACTGCCTATGGCTACACCTTC	TRBJ1-2	medium-sized	-	TRBV7-2
CASSLGLAGVTGELFF	TGTGCCAGCAGCTTAGGGCTAGCGGGAGTAACCGGGGAGCTGTTTTTT	TRBJ2-2	-	TRBD2	TRBV7-3
CASSTGISQPQHF	TGTGCCAGCAGTACAGGGATAAGCCAGCCCCAGCATTTT	TRBJ1-5	-	-	TRBV6-1
CASSDFWGPSNQPQHF	TGTGCCAGCAGTGACTTCTGGGGACCTAGCAATCAGCCCCAGCATTTT	TRBJ1-5	-	-	TRBV2
CATQGGTDTQYF	TGTGCCACTCAAGGGGGGACAGATACGCAGTATTTT	TRBJ2-3	-	-	TRBV6-1
CASSRLPGPETQYF	TGTGCCAGCAGCCGTCTCCCTGGCCCCGAGACCCAGTACTTC	TRBJ2-5	-	-	TRBV7-7
CASRIGTSRQFF	TGTGCCAGCAGGATAGGGACTAGCCGACAGTTCTTC	TRBJ2-1	few	TRBD2	TRBV6-1
CASSALRGGNTIYF	TGTGCCAGCAGCGCCCTCAGGGGGGGAAACACCATATATTTT	TRBJ1-3	-	TRBD1	TRBV7-2
CASSLVRDREAFF	TGTGCCAGCAGCTTAGTGCGGGACAGGGAAGCTTTCTTT	TRBJ1-1	-	TRBD1	TRBV11-3
CASSLDLAAQETQYF	TGTGCCAGCAGCTTAGATCTAGCGGCTCAAGAGACCCAGTACTTC	TRBJ2-5	-	TRBD2	TRBV7-2
CSARQGGGNSPLHF	TGCAGTGCGCGACAGGGGGGAGGGAATTCACCCCTCCACTTT	TRBJ1-6	few	TRBD1	TRBV20-1
CASSVDRINSPLHF	TGTGCCAGCAGTGTAGACAGGATTAATTCACCCCTCCACTTT	TRBJ1-6	-	-	TRBV6-1